This is a list of T cell receptor beta chains from one sample in a study of blood T cell repertoires in COVID-19. This table comes from immunoSEQ multiplex PCR, and its TCRdb copy is limited to in-frame clones, with some not included. The table lists about 190,000 clones, around three quarters of them singletons. The specimen sequenced was PBMCs or T cells enriched from blood (not recorded which). Receptors were obtained from a woman between 50 and 59 years old with acute COVID-19. Each CDR3 is given with its conserved first and last residue. D genes are given only for firm matches. Part of the rows lack a size; the others show once, few, many or a class for expanded clones.

d_gene	j_gene	v_gene	abundance	CDR3nt	CDR3aa
-	TRBJ2-3	TRBV6-5	-	TGTGCCAGCAGTTTGGGCCGTGATAGCGGCACAGATACGCAGTATTTT	CASSLGRDSGTDTQYF
TRBD1	TRBJ2-5	TRBV6-5	-	TGTGCCAGCAGGGACAGGGGGGAAGAGACCCAGTACTTC	CASRDRGEETQYF
-	TRBJ1-1	TRBV5-1	-	TGCGCCAGCAGCTTGACCTGGCAGAAAAACACTGAAGCTTTCTTT	CASSLTWQKNTEAFF
TRBD2	TRBJ2-1	TRBV29-1	-	TGCAGCACCGGAGCGGGGGGGCGGAATGAGCAGTTCTTC	CSTGAGGRNEQFF
-	TRBJ2-1	TRBV3-1/TRBV3-2	once	TGTGCCAGCAGTGCAGGGTACTACAATGAGCAGTTCTTC	CASSAGYYNEQFF
TRBD1	TRBJ1-4	TRBV18	-	TGTGCCAGCTCACAAGGGACAGGGCAGGTGAAACTGTTTTTT	CASSQGTGQVKLFF
TRBD1	TRBJ1-6	TRBV28	-	TGTGCCAGCAGTTTCCGGGACAGGGCCGGTCCACCCCTCCACTTT	CASSFRDRAGPPLHF
-	TRBJ2-1	TRBV6-5	-	TGTGCCAGCAGTTACTTACAGGGCAATGAGCAGTTCTTC	CASSYLQGNEQFF
TRBD1	TRBJ2-1	TRBV19	-	TGTGCCAGTAGCTTTACAGGGGGCAGCTATGAGCAGTTCTTC	CASSFTGGSYEQFF
-	TRBJ1-5	TRBV5-5	-	TGTGCCAGCAGTCAGGGAAATCAGCCCCAGCATTTT	CASSQGNQPQHF
-	TRBJ1-1	TRBV5-1	-	TGCGCCAGCAGCTTGGGTGCAGGTACGTCAGAAGCTTTCTTT	CASSLGAGTSEAFF
TRBD1	TRBJ1-3	TRBV2	-	TGTGCCAGCAGTACGGACAGGGCTGGAAACACCATATATTTT	CASSTDRAGNTIYF
TRBD2	TRBJ2-3	TRBV6-5	-	TGTGCCAGCAGTTACGCCAGGGTAGCGGGGGAGGGTACGCAGTATTTT	CASSYARVAGEGTQYF
-	TRBJ1-1	TRBV19	-	TGTGCCAGTAGTATAGTCACCGGGACAGAAGCTTTCTTT	CASSIVTGTEAFF
TRBD1	TRBJ1-2	TRBV7-9	-	TGTGCCAGCAGCTTAGGGGGACCCGGACAGGGTAATGGCTACACCTTC	CASSLGGPGQGNGYTF
-	TRBJ1-5	TRBV19	once	TGTGCCAGTAACCCACGGGGAGATCGCAATCAGCCCCAGCATTTT	CASNPRGDRNQPQHF
-	TRBJ1-6	TRBV10-1	-	TGCGCCAGCAGGGACAGCGAGAATAATTCACCCCTCCACTTT	CASRDSENNSPLHF
-	TRBJ2-3	TRBV10-3	-	TGTGCCATCAGCGACAGGCCGGGGCGGGATACGCAGTATTTT	CAISDRPGRDTQYF
TRBD1	TRBJ1-1	TRBV28	-	TGTGCCAGCAGTTTTCCGCAGGGACAGGATAACATGAACACTGAAGCTTTCTTT	CASSFPQGQDNMNTEAFF
-	TRBJ1-6	TRBV19	-	TGTGCCAGTAGTATTCGCCCCAGCTCCTATAATTCACCCCTCCACTTT	CASSIRPSSYNSPLHF
-	TRBJ1-6	TRBV2	-	TGTGCCAAACAGGGTTTGAGTTCACCCCTCCACTTT	CAKQGLSSPLHF
-	TRBJ1-1	TRBV7-6	-	TGTGCCAGCAGCCCAAGGGGAGGGGCACAGGGCACTGAAGCTTTCTTT	CASSPRGGAQGTEAFF
-	TRBJ1-3	TRBV6-5	-	TGTGCCAGCAGCCCGTTCAGGTCTGGAAACACCATATATTTT	CASSPFRSGNTIYF
-	TRBJ1-3	TRBV6-5	few	TGTGCCAGCAGTTACCGCGGGCCCTTCTCTGGAAACACCATATATTTT	CASSYRGPFSGNTIYF
TRBD1	TRBJ1-3	TRBV7-2	-	TGTGCCAGCAGCTTAGGCCCACAGGGGAGCTCTGGAAACACCATATATTTT	CASSLGPQGSSGNTIYF
-	TRBJ2-4	TRBV12-2	once	TGTGCAAGTCGCTTAGCCACGACGGTACCTGAGGTGTCCAAAAACATTCAGTACTTC	CASRLATTVPEVSKNIQYF
-	TRBJ1-6	TRBV15	-	TGTGCCACCAGCAGAGATATGGGGCCTAATTCACCCCTCCACTTT	CATSRDMGPNSPLHF
TRBD1	TRBJ1-5	TRBV29-1	-	TGCAGCGTCCGGGACAGCTTCAATCAGCCCCAGCATTTT	CSVRDSFNQPQHF
-	TRBJ2-5	TRBV6-1	-	TGTGCCAGCAGTGCCTTACGGGAACCCCGACAAGAGACCCAGTACTTC	CASSALREPRQETQYF
TRBD1	TRBJ1-1	TRBV27	-	TGTGCCAGCAGTTCATTACAGGGGGCTCACACTGAAGCTTTCTTT	CASSSLQGAHTEAFF
-	TRBJ1-2	TRBV5-8	-	TGTGCCAGCAGATACAGGGCCTCGGAAGGCTACACCTTC	CASRYRASEGYTF
-	TRBJ1-5	TRBV30	-	TGTGCCTGGAGTGTAAAGGGGGGGGGCAATCAGCCCCAGCATTTT	CAWSVKGGGNQPQHF
TRBD1	TRBJ1-2	TRBV9	-	TGTGCCAGCAGCGTAAGACAGGGGGCGGAGGGCTACACCTTC	CASSVRQGAEGYTF
-	TRBJ2-1	TRBV18	-	TGTGCCAGCTCACCATTCGGACAAAATGAGCAGTTCTTC	CASSPFGQNEQFF
-	TRBJ1-4	TRBV6-4	-	TGTGCCAGCAGCCCGGGGGTAAATGAAAAACTGTTTTTT	CASSPGVNEKLFF
TRBD2	TRBJ2-5	TRBV5-1	few	TGCGCCAGCAGCTTGGATGTCGGGGGGGAGACCCAGTACTTC	CASSLDVGGETQYF
TRBD1	TRBJ2-2	TRBV7-8	-	TGTGCCAGCAGACCAAGGAGGGGCGGACAGGGGGCCGGGGAGCTGTTTTTT	CASRPRRGGQGAGELFF
TRBD1	TRBJ1-5	TRBV7-2	-	TGTGCCAGCAGCCGGCCGACAGGGGGCAATCAGCCCCAGCATTTT	CASSRPTGGNQPQHF
-	TRBJ1-1	TRBV10-2	few	TGCGCCAGTCGGATTGGGGGCGCGGGCACTGAAGCTTTCTTT	CASRIGGAGTEAFF
TRBD1	TRBJ1-3	TRBV19	few	TGTGCCAGTAGTCCGACCGACAGGGCATCTGGAAACACCATATATTTT	CASSPTDRASGNTIYF
-	TRBJ1-4	TRBV5-8	-	TGTGCCAGCAGCACGGGTCAGGGGGAAAAACTGTTTTTT	CASSTGQGEKLFF
-	TRBJ1-1	TRBV19	once	TGTGCCAGCCGCAGGGTCCTGAACACTGAAGCTTTCTTT	CASRRVLNTEAFF
TRBD1	TRBJ1-2	TRBV28	-	TGTGCCAGCCAACAGGGGGGAGGAGCTGGCTACACCTTC	CASQQGGGAGYTF
-	TRBJ1-2	TRBV5-8	-	TGTGCCGGCAGCCCCTATAATATCGGAGGGTCCTCCTATGGCTACACCTTC	CAGSPYNIGGSSYGYTF
-	TRBJ2-2	TRBV7-2	-	TGTGCCAGCAGCTTAGTCCGCGGGGAGCTGTTTTTT	CASSLVRGELFF